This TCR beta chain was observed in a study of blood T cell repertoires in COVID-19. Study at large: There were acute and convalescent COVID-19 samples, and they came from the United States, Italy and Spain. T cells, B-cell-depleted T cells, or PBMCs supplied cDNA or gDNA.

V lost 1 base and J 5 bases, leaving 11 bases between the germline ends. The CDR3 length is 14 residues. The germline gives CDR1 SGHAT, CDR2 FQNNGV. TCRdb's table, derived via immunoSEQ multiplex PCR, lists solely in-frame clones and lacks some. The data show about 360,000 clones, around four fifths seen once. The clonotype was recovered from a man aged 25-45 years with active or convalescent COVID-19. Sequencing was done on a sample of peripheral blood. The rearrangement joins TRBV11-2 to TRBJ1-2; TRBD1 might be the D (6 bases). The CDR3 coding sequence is TGTGCCAGCAGCTTAGTCCAGGGGTCGTATGGCTACACCTTC. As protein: CASSLVQGSYGYTF. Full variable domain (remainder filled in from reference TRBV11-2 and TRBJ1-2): EAGVAQSPRYKIIEKRQSVAFWCNPISGHATLYWYQQILGQGPKLLIQFQNNGVVDDSQLPKDRFSAERLKGVDSTLKIQPAKLEDSAVYLCASSLVQGSYGYTFGSGTRLTVV.